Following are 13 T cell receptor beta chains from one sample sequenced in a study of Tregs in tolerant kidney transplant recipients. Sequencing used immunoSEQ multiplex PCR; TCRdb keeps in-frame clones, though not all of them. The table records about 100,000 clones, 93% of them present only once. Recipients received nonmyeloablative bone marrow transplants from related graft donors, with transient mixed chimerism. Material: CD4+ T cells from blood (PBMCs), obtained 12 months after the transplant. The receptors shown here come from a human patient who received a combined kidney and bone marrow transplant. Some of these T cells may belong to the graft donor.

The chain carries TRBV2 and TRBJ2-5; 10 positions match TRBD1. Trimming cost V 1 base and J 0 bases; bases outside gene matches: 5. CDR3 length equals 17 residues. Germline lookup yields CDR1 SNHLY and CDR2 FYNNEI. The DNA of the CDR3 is TGTGCCAGCAGTGAAGGGAAGGGACAGGGGTACCAAGAGACCCAGTACTTC. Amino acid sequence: CASSEGKGQGYQETQYF.

This CDR3 is CASSQIRAGGGETQYF. The CDR3 DNA follows: TGCGCCAGCAGCCAAATTAGAGCGGGGGGCGGGGAGACCCAGTACTTC. The chain links TRBV4-3 to TRBJ2-5; 9 bases are a match to TRBD2. J was trimmed by 5 bases and V by 2 bases; bases with no gene match: 9. The CDR3 length is 16 residues. From germline, CDR1 is LGHNA and CDR2 YSLEER.

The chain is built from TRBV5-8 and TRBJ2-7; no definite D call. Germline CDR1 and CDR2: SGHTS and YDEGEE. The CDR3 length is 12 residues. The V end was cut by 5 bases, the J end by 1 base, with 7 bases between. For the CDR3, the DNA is TGTGCCAGCAGTCCTCGGTCCTACGAGCAGTACTTC. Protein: CASSPRSYEQYF.

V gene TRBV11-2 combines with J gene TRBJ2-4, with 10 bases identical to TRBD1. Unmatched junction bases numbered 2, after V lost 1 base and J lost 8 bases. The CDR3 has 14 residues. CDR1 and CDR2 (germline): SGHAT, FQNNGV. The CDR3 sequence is CASSLGTGGDIQYF. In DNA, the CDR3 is TGTGCCAGCAGCTTAGGGACAGGGGGTGACATTCAGTACTTC.

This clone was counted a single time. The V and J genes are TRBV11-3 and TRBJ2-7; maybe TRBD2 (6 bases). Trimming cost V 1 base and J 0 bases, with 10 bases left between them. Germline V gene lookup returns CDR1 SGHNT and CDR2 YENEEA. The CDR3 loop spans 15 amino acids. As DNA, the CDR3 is TGTGCCAGCAGCTTAGGCTCTAGCGTCTCCTACGAGCAGTACTTC. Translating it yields CASSLGSSVSYEQYF. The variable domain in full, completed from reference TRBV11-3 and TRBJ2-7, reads EAGVVQSPRYKIIEKKQPVAFWCNPISGHNTLYWYLQNLGQGPELLIRYENEEAVDDSQLPKDRFSAERLKGVDSTLKIQPAELGDSAVYLCASSLGSSVSYEQYFGPGTRLTVT.

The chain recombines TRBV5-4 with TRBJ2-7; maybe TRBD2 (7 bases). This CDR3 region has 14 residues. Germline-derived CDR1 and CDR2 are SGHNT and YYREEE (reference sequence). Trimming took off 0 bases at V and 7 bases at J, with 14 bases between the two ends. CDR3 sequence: CASSLASEGGEQYF. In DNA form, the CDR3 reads TGTGCCAGCAGCTTGGCTAGCGAGGGGGGGGAGCAGTACTTC.

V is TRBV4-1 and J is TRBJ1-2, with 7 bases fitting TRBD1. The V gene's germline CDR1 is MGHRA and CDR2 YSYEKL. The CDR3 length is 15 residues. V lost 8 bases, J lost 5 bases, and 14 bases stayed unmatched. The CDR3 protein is CASSMNRDSYYGYTF. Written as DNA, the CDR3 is TGCGCCAGCTCGATGAACCGGGACAGCTATTATGGCTACACCTTC.

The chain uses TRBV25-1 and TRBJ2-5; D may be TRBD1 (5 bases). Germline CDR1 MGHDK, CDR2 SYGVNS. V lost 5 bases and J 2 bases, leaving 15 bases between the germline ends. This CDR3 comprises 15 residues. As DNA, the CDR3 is TGTGCCAGCAGTCGCGACAGAGATCAACAAGAGACCCAGTACTTC. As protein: CASSRDRDQQETQYF.

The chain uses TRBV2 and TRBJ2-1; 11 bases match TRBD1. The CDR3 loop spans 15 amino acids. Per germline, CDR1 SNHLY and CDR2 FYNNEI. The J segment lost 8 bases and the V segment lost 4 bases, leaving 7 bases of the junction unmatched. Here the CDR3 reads CASSGGTGGFYEQFF. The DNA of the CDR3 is TGTGCCAGCAGTGGAGGGACAGGGGGATTCTATGAGCAGTTCTTC.

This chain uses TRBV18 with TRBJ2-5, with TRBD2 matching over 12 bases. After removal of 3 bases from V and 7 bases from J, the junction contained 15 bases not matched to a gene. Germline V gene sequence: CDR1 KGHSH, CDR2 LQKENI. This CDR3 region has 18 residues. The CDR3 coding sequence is TGTGCCAGCTCACCGCCTGGGCTAGCGGGAGGGGCCGGAGGGACCCAGTACTTC. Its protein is CASSPPGLAGGAGGTQYF.

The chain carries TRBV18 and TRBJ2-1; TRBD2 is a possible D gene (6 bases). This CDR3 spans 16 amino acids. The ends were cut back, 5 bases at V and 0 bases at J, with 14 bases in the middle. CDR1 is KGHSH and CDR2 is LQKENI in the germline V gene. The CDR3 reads CASSYERRDSYNEQFF. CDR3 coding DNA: TGTGCCAGCTCATACGAGAGGCGGGACTCCTACAATGAGCAGTTCTTC.

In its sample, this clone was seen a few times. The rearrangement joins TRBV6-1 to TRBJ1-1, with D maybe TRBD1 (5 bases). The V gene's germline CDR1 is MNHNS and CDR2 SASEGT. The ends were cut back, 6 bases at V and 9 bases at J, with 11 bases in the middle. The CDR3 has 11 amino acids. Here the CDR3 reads CASRDTEKAFF. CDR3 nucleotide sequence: TGTGCCAGCAGGGACACAGAAAAAGCTTTCTTT.

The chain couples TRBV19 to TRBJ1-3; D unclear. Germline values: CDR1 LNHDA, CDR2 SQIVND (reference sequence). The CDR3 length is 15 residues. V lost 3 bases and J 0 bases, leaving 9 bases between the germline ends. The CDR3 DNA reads TGTGCCAGTAGTATCACGGGAGGCTCTGGAAACACCATATATTTT. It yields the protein CASSITGGSGNTIYF.